This T cell receptor (beta chain) was recorded in a study of OX40 agonist ivuxolimab in advanced cancers. Points from the study as a whole: CD8+ T cells were the subset that, on average, had more expanded clones than CD4+.

V shed 6 bases and J shed 3 bases, with 17 bases lying between them. The germline V gene encodes CDR1 MDHEN and CDR2 SYDVKM. The CDR3 length is 15 residues. Autoimmune disease history or systemic immunosuppression meant exclusion. Blood was sampled at baseline, cycle 4 day 1, and cycle 7 day 1. TCRdb's table, derived via immunoSEQ multiplex PCR, lists solely in-frame clones and lacks some. The table includes fewer than 65,000 clones, more than 70% detected once. In the case of this clone: Its antigen remains unknown.

The chain joins TRBV28 to TRBJ1-1; D is uncertain. Sample: CD4+ or CD8+ T cells sorted from blood, taken in a trial of the OX40 agonist ivuxolimab. This receptor was identified in an adult with an advanced solid tumor such as melanoma, head and neck, liver or kidney cancer. CDR3 sequence: CASRHRPLPHTEAFF. CDR3 DNA: TGTGCCAGCAGACATCGCCCTCTCCCCCACACTGAAGCTTTCTTT.